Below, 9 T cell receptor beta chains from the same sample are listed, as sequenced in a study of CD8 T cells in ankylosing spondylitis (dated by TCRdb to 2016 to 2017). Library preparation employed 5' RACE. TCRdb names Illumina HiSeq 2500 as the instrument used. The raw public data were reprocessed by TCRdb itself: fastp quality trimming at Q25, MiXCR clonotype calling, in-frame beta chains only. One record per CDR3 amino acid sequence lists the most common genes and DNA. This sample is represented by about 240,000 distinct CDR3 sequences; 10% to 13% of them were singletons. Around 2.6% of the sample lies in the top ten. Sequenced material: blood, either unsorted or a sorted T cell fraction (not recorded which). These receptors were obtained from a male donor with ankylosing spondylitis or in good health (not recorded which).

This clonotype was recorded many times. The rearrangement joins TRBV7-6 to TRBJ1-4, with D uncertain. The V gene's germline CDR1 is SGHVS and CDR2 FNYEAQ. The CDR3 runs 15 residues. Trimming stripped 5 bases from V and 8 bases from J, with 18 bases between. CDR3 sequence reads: CASSPSRFLGEKLFF. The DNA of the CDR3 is TGTGCCAGCAGCCCGAGTCGTTTTTTGGGGGAAAAACTGTTTTTT. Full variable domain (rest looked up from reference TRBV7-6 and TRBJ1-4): GAGVSQSPRYKVTKRGQDVALRCDPISGHVSLYWYRQALGQGPEFLTYFNYEAQQDKSGLPNDRFSAERPEGSISTLTIQRTEQRDSAMYRCASSPSRFLGEKLFFGSGTQLSVL.

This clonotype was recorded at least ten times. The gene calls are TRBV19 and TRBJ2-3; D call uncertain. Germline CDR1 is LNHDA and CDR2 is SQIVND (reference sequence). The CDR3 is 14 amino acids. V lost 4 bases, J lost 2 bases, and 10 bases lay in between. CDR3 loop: CASSNPSSTDTQYF. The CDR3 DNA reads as TGTGCCAGTAGTAACCCATCCTCCACAGATACGCAGTATTTT.

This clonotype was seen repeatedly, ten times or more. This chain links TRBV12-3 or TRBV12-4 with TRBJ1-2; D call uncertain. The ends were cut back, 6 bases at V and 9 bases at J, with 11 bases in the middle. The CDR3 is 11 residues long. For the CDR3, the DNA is TGTGCCAGCAGCCCCGGACGTAGCTACACCTTC. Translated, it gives CASSPGRSYTF.

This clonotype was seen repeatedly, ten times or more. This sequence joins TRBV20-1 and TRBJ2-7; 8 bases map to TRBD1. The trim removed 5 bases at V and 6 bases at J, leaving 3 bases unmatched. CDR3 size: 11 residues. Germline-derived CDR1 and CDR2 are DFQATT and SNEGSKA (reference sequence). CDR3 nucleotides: TGCAGTGCTTGGGACAGGACCGAGCAGTACTTC. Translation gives CSAWDRTEQYF.

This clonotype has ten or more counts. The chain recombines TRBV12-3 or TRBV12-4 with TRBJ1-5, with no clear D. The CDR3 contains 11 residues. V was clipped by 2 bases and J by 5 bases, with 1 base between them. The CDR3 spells CASSLYQPQHF. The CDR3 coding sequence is TGTGCCAGCAGTTTATATCAGCCCCAGCATTTT.

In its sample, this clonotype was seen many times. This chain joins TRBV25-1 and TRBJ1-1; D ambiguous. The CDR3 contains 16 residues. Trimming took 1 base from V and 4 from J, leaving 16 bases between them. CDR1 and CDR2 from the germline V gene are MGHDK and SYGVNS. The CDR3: CASSESSTLRGTEAFF. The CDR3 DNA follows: TGTGCCAGCAGTGAATCTTCGACATTAAGAGGCACTGAAGCTTTCTTT.

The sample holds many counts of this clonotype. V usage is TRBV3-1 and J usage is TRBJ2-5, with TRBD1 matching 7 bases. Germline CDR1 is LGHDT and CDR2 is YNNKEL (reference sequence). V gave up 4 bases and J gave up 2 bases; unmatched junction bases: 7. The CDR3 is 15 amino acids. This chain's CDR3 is CASSPGGSAQETQYF. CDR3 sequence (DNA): TGTGCCAGCAGCCCAGGGGGTTCGGCACAAGAGACCCAGTACTTC.

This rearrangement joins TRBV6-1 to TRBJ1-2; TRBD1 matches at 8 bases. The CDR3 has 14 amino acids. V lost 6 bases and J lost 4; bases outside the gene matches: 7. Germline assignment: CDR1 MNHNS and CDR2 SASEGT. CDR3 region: CASSLTGEGYGYTF. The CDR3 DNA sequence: TGTGCCAGCAGCTTGACAGGGGAGGGCTATGGCTACACCTTC.

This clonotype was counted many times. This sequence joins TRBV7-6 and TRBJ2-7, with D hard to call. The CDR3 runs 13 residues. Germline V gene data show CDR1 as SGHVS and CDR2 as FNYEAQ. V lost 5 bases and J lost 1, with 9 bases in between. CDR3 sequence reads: CASSGMLSYEQYF. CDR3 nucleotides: TGTGCCAGCAGCGGGATGTTGTCCTACGAGCAGTACTTC. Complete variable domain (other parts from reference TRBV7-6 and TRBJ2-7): GAGVSQSPRYKVTKRGQDVALRCDPISGHVSLYWYRQALGQGPEFLTYFNYEAQQDKSGLPNDRFSAERPEGSISTLTIQRTEQRDSAMYRCASSGMLSYEQYFGPGTRLTVT.